This is a list of T cell receptor beta chains from one sample in a study of T cell responses to AZD1222 COVID-19 vaccine. Clones were sequenced by immunoSEQ multiplex PCR, and TCRdb holds only the in-frame ones, with some missing. The table has some 63,000 clones, 84% seen once; the top ten hold about 19%. The specimen comprised peripheral blood, sampled on day 0 of AZD1222 vaccination. The receptors were sampled from an adult in good health. CDR3s leave out the opening cysteine and the closing phenylalanine or tryptophan.

J | V | CDR3
TRBJ2-2 | TRBV28 | ASCVAGVRGELF
TRBJ2-4 | TRBV28 | ASSLRLAGAKNIQY
TRBJ1-3 | TRBV12-3/TRBV12-4 | ASSLGGNTIY
TRBJ2-3 | TRBV4-1 | ASSHGLAGGPDTQY
TRBJ1-2 | TRBV29-1 | SARVGQGNYGYT
TRBJ2-1 | TRBV15 | ATSRDEWGTLGGRDEQF
TRBJ2-1 | TRBV11-3 | ASSLAAGANNEQF
TRBJ1-5 | TRBV6-1 | ASSETGGQPQH
TRBJ1-2 | TRBV14 | ASSQEQGPRYGYT
TRBJ1-3 | TRBV5-5 | ASSPGRVTGNTIY
TRBJ1-4 | TRBV5-1 | ASSSYIATNEKLF
TRBJ1-1 | TRBV25-1 | ASSELTGGNTEAF
TRBJ1-2 | TRBV2 | ATSPGPLGGYT
TRBJ2-6 | TRBV6-5 | ASSVEFSGANVLT